This record concerns one T cell receptor (beta chain) sequence. Its antigen target is currently unknown. No much larger clone is present one base from it, and per-base qualities are unavailable. The CDR3, from cysteine to phenylalanine, totals 18 residues. Of all the DNA, just the CDR3 is kept, 54 bases in frame from base 1. The germline V gene sets CDR1 to MNHEY and CDR2 to SVGEGT. Unmatched junction bases come to 15, with V trimmed by 5 bases and J by 3 bases. TCRbeta CDR3 regions were amplified from genomic DNA using the immunoSEQ Assay, a bias-controlled multiplex PCR. The original pipeline was this. Within the assay, amplification of reference gene primers was used to estimate how many nucleated cells each sample contained. To quantify the absolute abundance of each unique TCRbeta CDR3 rearrangement, sequence reads were collapsed and filtered. For each sample, productive Simpson clonality was calculated as the square root of Simpson's diversity index across productive rearrangements. Sourced from immuneACCESS, this table was stored by TCRdb with only in-frame sequences that have V and J called. A share of the clones is absent; for the studies checked, an unresolved V gene accounts for under half, and the remainder has no known explanation. The V and J calls and the clone size are those of that table, but D and trimming were determined from the DNA. This sample lists approximately 93,000 clones; around 79% were detected once. The top ten clonotypes cover around 10% of the sample.

This record belongs to a study of blood T cell repertoires in COVID-19 (dated by TCRdb to about 2020). At the level of the whole study: Samples covering the acute and convalescent phases of COVID-19 were provided by collaborators in the United States, Italy and Spain. The prospective study material was composed of cDNA or gDNA derived from T cells, B-cell-depleted T cells, or PBMCs. The dataset comprised deeply sampled blood TCRbeta repertoires from subjects exposed to, actively infected with, or recovered from COVID-19. The repertoires were made available in a free public database intended to serve as a resource for research on the immune response to SARS-CoV-2. The samples were drawn from two sources: the first 160 participants of the ongoing ImmuneRACE study, and 1,200 or so subjects contributed by 6 global collaborators. The sample metadata nearly always contained a de-identified subject ID, COVID-19 status, age in years and sex. Where HLA class I and class II types were available, the types were taken from metadata supplied by the sample provider, not from assay-based typing.

Here is what the overall study found, with its caveats: The quantity of clinical and demographic metadata differed by source and by participant and was supplied without curation.

Whole blood was collected in K2EDTA tubes by collaborating institutions according to the institutions' own protocols. For TCRbeta analysis, collaborators shipped samples in one of three forms: frozen whole blood, isolated PBMCs, or DNA extracted from either of those sample types. In this chain, TRBV6-2 or TRBV6-3 is recombined with TRBJ2-4; the junction holds 8 bases that match TRBD1. Sequencing was performed on peripheral blood. The TCR sequence derives from an elderly woman with acute or convalescent COVID-19. CDR3 loop: CASSHFPGGLEGKNIQYF. Here is the DNA: TGTGCCAGCAGTCATTTTCCAGGGGGCCTGGAGGGCAAAAACATTCAGTACTTC.